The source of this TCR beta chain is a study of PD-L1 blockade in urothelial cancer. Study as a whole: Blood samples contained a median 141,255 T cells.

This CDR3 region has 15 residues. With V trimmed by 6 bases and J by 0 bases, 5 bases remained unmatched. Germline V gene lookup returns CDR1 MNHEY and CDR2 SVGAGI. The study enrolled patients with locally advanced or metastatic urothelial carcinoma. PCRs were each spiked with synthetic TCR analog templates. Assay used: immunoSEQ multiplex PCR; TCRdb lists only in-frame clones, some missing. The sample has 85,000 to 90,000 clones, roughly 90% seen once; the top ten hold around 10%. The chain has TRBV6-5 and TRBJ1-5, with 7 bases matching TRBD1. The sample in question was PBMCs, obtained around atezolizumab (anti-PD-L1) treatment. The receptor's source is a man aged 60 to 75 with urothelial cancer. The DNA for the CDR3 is TGTGCCAGCAGCCCGTCAGGGGGTAGCAATCAGCCCCAGCATTTT. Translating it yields CASSPSGGSNQPQHF.